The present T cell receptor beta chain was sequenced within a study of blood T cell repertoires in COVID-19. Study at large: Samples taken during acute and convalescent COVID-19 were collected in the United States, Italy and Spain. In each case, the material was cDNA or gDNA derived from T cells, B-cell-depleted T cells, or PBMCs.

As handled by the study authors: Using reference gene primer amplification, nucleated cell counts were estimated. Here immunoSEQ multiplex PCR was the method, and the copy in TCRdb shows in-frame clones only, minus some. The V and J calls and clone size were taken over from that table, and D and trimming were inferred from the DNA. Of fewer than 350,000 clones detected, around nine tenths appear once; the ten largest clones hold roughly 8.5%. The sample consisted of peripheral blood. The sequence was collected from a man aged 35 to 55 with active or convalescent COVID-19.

The CDR3, as DNA: TGTGCCACCAGAAAGACGCAGGGACTTAACACTGAAGCTTTCTTT. This encodes CATRKTQGLNTEAFF. The rearrangement joins TRBV24-1 to TRBJ1-1; TRBD1 is a possible D gene (5 bases). CDR3 size: 15 residues. The germline V and J ends were trimmed by 7 bases and 2 bases, with 16 bases remaining between them. Germline loops: CDR1 KGHDR, CDR2 SFDVKD.